This T cell receptor (beta chain) was sequenced during a study of shared clonotypes between healthy human individuals. In the case of this clone: Its antigen is not known.

The assay was immunoSEQ multiplex PCR, and TCRdb's table has in-frame clones only and misses some. The sample lists hundreds of thousands of clones, 98% seen once, with more than 0.3% in the top ten. Per germline, CDR1 LNHDA and CDR2 SQIVND (reference sequence). The CDR3 contains 14 residues. V lost 2 bases and J lost 7, with 12 bases in between. The naive CD8 population came from CD45RO-negative cells selected for CCR7, without terminally differentiated effector memory CD45RA+ cells. Study results and limitations: Of the naive CD4 clonotypes, about 5% were shared across several donors. Naive subsets, compared against memory subsets, generally had larger estimated richness values. An effect of sequencing depth on clonotype sharing among donors was expected.

The V gene is TRBV19, the J gene TRBJ2-1; D is uncertain. Specimen: naive CD8+ T cells sorted from blood. This clonotype was sampled from a man aged 25 to 40 in good health. CDR3 sequence reads: CASSIIRVGNEQFF. The DNA of the CDR3 is TGTGCCAGTAGTATAATTCGGGTTGGGAATGAGCAGTTCTTC.